The clone carrying this T cell receptor beta chain was detected once. What it binds is not known. These data belong to a study of lymphopenia after photon versus proton radiotherapy. Overall study results and limits: After the lymphocyte nadir, photon-treated repertoires showed oligoclonal expansion, especially of CD8+ Temra cells. Under photons, naive T cells and diversity fell while effector/memory populations rose.

The V and J ends lost 0 bases and 0 bases respectively, with 7 bases between them. The CDR3 spans 16 residues. Germline CDR1 and CDR2: SGHRS and YFSETQ. TCRdb's copy holds only in-frame clones and misses some; the assay was immunoSEQ multiplex PCR. The sample contains around 15,000 clones, about 85% of which appear only once. The sequenced sample was peripheral blood, obtained from a patient treated with proton-based radiotherapy. This chain links TRBV5-1 with TRBJ2-6, with unresolved D. The receptor was derived from a woman aged 55-70 years with cholangiocarcinoma. Some clones in this sample may be carry-over from other donors' samples. CDR3 in DNA: TGCGCCAGCAGCTTGGATGGGATCTCTGGGGCCAACGTCCTGACTTTC. Protein: CASSLDGISGANVLTF.